This T cell receptor (beta chain) was identified during a study of T cell responses to AZD1222 COVID-19 vaccine. Whole-study findings and limits: Recipients of two AZD1222 doses showed rising Spike-specific TCR breadth and depth. Donors skewed white British and female; clonal diversity was possibly underestimated. Nearly half of spike-specific TCRs reportedly go after variant regions that carry no mutations. Repertoires in all cases were sampled only once the peak T cell response had passed.

CDR1 is SGHTA and CDR2 is FQGTGA in the germline V gene. The length of the CDR3 is 13 residues. Trimming removed 6 bases at V and 6 bases at J, with 14 bases between. This table comes from immunoSEQ multiplex PCR, and its TCRdb copy is limited to in-frame clones, with some not included. The sample yields 40,000 to 55,000 clones, around 80% seen once. This clone appeared a single time. Its antigen is still unknown. The sample in question was peripheral blood, obtained on day 0 of AZD1222 vaccination. The sequence was collected from an adult in good health. The chain couples TRBV7-3 to TRBJ1-1; the D is unclear. The DNA for the CDR3 is TGTGCCAGCAGGTTGGGTGGTAACGCTGAAGCTTTCTTT. Residues: CASRLGGNAEAFF.